This entry features one T cell receptor beta chain sequence. This sample is drawn from a study of blood T cell repertoires in COVID-19. Per germline, CDR1 SEHNR and CDR2 FQNEAQ (reference sequence). The CDR3 spans 16 residues. Trimming removed 1 base from V and 5 bases from J; junction bases left unmatched: 9. TCRdb keeps only in-frame clones here, not all; method: immunoSEQ multiplex PCR. The sample lists tens of thousands of clones, approximately 90% seen once, with 3.5% to 4% in the top ten. This chain connects TRBV7-9 to TRBJ1-2; 8 nucleotides match TRBD1. This clonotype was obtained from a man aged 65-85 years with acute or convalescent COVID-19. The source material was peripheral blood. This CDR3 reads CASSLGPRTGSYGYTF. CDR3 DNA sequence: TGTGCCAGCAGCTTAGGCCCGCGGACAGGGTCATATGGCTACACCTTC.